The rows below give T cell receptor beta chains drawn from one sample of a study of T cells in Graves' hyperthyroidism and ophthalmopathy. TCRdb used MiXCR to reprocess the multiplex PCR reads, holding one entry per CDR3 protein. The data contain a few hundred thousand distinct CDR3 sequences, about 15% of them singletons. Sequencing used blood. The receptors stem from a woman between 35 and 50 years old with Graves' hyperthyroidism that later progressed to Graves' ophthalmopathy. The CDR3 runs from the conserved cysteine through the conserved F or W. D genes are given only for firm matches. For some rows the clone size is stated as once, few or many, or as a class when expanded; others skip it.

J gene: TRBJ1-1; V gene: TRBV5-1; D gene: TRBD1; clone size: many; CDR3 DNA: TGCGCCAGCAGCTTGGAACAGGGGCCCCGAGAAGCTTTCTTT; CDR3 protein: CASSLEQGPREAFF
J gene: TRBJ2-3; V gene: TRBV4-1; D gene: TRBD2; clone size: many; CDR3 DNA: TGCGCCAGCAGCCCCGCCCGGGGCGGGAGGGCCCGAGATACGCAGTATTTT; CDR3 protein: CASSPARGGRARDTQYF
J gene: TRBJ1-1; V gene: TRBV7-9; D gene: TRBD1; clone size: -; CDR3 DNA: TGTGCCAGCACCATACAGGGGGCGGGCACTGAAGCTTTCTTT; CDR3 protein: CASTIQGAGTEAFF
J gene: TRBJ2-7; V gene: TRBV2; D gene: -; clone size: -; CDR3 DNA: TGTGCCAGCAGTGCTCCGGGGGCCGATCCCCACGAGCAGTACTTC; CDR3 protein: CASSAPGADPHEQYF
J gene: TRBJ2-1; V gene: TRBV19; D gene: -; clone size: -; CDR3 DNA: TGTGCCAGTAGTATCGGCAGCTCCTACAATGAGCAGTTCTTC; CDR3 protein: CASSIGSSYNEQFF
J gene: TRBJ2-7; V gene: TRBV3-1; D gene: TRBD2; clone size: -; CDR3 DNA: TGTGCCAGCAGCCCAGTGGGGGGGGAGCAGTACTTC; CDR3 protein: CASSPVGGEQYF
J gene: TRBJ2-7; V gene: TRBV5-1; D gene: -; clone size: many; CDR3 DNA: TGCGCCAGCAGAGGGTCTGAGATCTACGAGCAGTACTTC; CDR3 protein: CASRGSEIYEQYF
J gene: TRBJ2-5; V gene: TRBV12-3/TRBV12-4; D gene: -; clone size: -; CDR3 DNA: TGTGCCAGCAGCATCTTGGTTGGCGGGTTTAGTTCCCAGTACTTC; CDR3 protein: CASSILVGGFSSQYF
J gene: TRBJ2-1; V gene: TRBV6-2/TRBV6-3; D gene: -; clone size: many; CDR3 DNA: TGTGCCAGCAGAACCCCCCCCAATGAGCAGTTCTTC; CDR3 protein: CASRTPPNEQFF
J gene: TRBJ2-1; V gene: TRBV3-1; D gene: TRBD2; clone size: many; CDR3 DNA: TGTGCCAGCAGCCAGAGTACGCCGGGACTAGGAAGGGGCAGAGGTTCCTACAATGAGCAGTTCTTC; CDR3 protein: CASSQSTPGLGRGRGSYNEQFF
J gene: TRBJ1-6; V gene: TRBV20-1; D gene: TRBD1; clone size: many; CDR3 DNA: TGCAGTGCTTCGACAGGGATCAATAATTCACCCCTCCACTTT; CDR3 protein: CSASTGINNSPLHF
J gene: TRBJ2-1; V gene: TRBV27; D gene: TRBD2; clone size: -; CDR3 DNA: TGTGCCAGCAGCGACCCCCCGACTAGCGGGAGGAGTGAGCAGTTCTTC; CDR3 protein: CASSDPPTSGRSEQFF
J gene: TRBJ2-1; V gene: TRBV7-8; D gene: TRBD1; clone size: many; CDR3 DNA: TGTGCCAGCAGCTTAGGGACAGGGGTTCTCTACAATGAGCAGTTCTTC; CDR3 protein: CASSLGTGVLYNEQFF
J gene: TRBJ1-1; V gene: TRBV4-1; D gene: -; clone size: -; CDR3 DNA: TGCGCCAGCAGCCAAGGCCTTAGAGGCCCGAACACTGAAGCTTTCTTT; CDR3 protein: CASSQGLRGPNTEAFF
J gene: TRBJ2-3; V gene: TRBV10-3; D gene: TRBD2; clone size: many; CDR3 DNA: TGTGCCATCAGTGGTGGGAGGGCCATGGATACGCAGTATTTT; CDR3 protein: CAISGGRAMDTQYF
J gene: TRBJ2-5; V gene: TRBV10-3; D gene: -; clone size: many; CDR3 DNA: TGTGCCACCAAGCGGGACCAAGAGACCCAGTACTTC; CDR3 protein: CATKRDQETQYF
J gene: TRBJ2-5; V gene: TRBV5-4; D gene: -; clone size: few; CDR3 DNA: TGTGCCAGCAGCTTGGACGCAGCGGAAGAGACCCAGTACTTC; CDR3 protein: CASSLDAAEETQYF
J gene: TRBJ1-2; V gene: TRBV11-2; D gene: -; clone size: -; CDR3 DNA: TGTGCCAGCAGCTTAGGCGGAGGCGCGGGCTACACCTTC; CDR3 protein: CASSLGGGAGYTF
J gene: TRBJ2-7; V gene: TRBV10-3; D gene: -; clone size: -; CDR3 DNA: TGTGCCATCAGTGAGTCGTTGGGAGCAGACGAGCAGTACTTC; CDR3 protein: CAISESLGADEQYF
J gene: TRBJ2-7; V gene: TRBV5-1; D gene: -; clone size: few; CDR3 DNA: TGCGCCAGCTCATCTCGCGGAAGCTTAGACTACGAGCAGTACTTC; CDR3 protein: CASSSRGSLDYEQYF
J gene: TRBJ2-7; V gene: TRBV5-5; D gene: -; clone size: -; CDR3 DNA: TGTGCCAGCAGCTTCCCGGCGGGGGAGCAGTACTTC; CDR3 protein: CASSFPAGEQYF
J gene: TRBJ2-3; V gene: TRBV5-4; D gene: TRBD1; clone size: many; CDR3 DNA: TGTGCCAGCAGCATCCGACAGGGGCTAGATACGCAGTATTTT; CDR3 protein: CASSIRQGLDTQYF